These 23 T cell receptor beta chains came from one sample sequenced in a study of control samples from healthy donors and cancer patients. Produced via immunoSEQ multiplex PCR; TCRdb's table is partial and in-frame only. The sample lists about 12,000 clones, roughly 95% occurring once. Source material: PBMCs. Source of these receptors: a man between 65 and 79 years old with head and neck cancer.

The V and J genes are TRBV5-1 and TRBJ1-3; D gene unclear. V dropped 6 bases and J dropped 0 bases, with 10 bases sitting between them. This CDR3 is built from 14 residues. CDR1 SGHRS and CDR2 YFSETQ come from the germline V gene. The CDR3 reads CASKVAPSGNTIYF. CDR3 sequence (DNA): TGCGCCAGCAAGGTGGCACCCTCTGGAAACACCATATATTTT.

V and J are TRBV28 and TRBJ1-1; 9 nucleotides agree with TRBD1. CDR1 is MDHEN and CDR2 is SYDVKM in the germline V gene. CDR3 length: 15 amino acids. The V gene end was trimmed by 6 bases and the J gene end by 0 bases; junction bases not matched to a gene: 5. CDR3 protein: CASRTGGRMNTEAFF. In DNA, the CDR3 is TGTGCCAGCAGAACAGGGGGCCGCATGAACACTGAAGCTTTCTTT.

The chain combines TRBV7-2 with TRBJ1-2; 7 bases line up with TRBD1. The CDR3 is made up of 16 amino acids. V gave up 5 bases and J gave up 1 base; unmatched junction bases: 10. Per the germline V gene, CDR1 is SGHTA and CDR2 is FQGNSA. The DNA of the CDR3 is TGTGCCAGCAGCCTGGGACAGAATTTATATAACTATGGCTACACCTTC. Translation gives CASSLGQNLYNYGYTF.

The chain recombines TRBV4-1 with TRBJ2-3; D may be TRBD2 (6 bases). The CDR3 contains 16 residues. The germline V and J ends were trimmed by 0 bases and 5 bases, with 15 bases remaining between them. CDR1 and CDR2 from the germline V gene are MGHRA and YSYEKL. The chain's CDR3 is CASSQDLGGAGDTQYF. In DNA form, the CDR3 reads TGCGCCAGCAGCCAAGATCTCGGGGGAGCGGGAGATACGCAGTATTTT.

The CDR3 DNA is TGTGCCAGCATTAGGGACAGGGGTGGCTACACCTTC. This gives the protein CASIRDRGGYTF. The chain is built from TRBV2 and TRBJ1-2; 10 bases align to TRBD1. The CDR3 spans 12 residues. Germline-derived CDR1 and CDR2 are SNHLY and FYNNEI. J lost 7 bases, V lost 7 bases, and 3 bases had no gene match.

The chain couples TRBV5-1 to TRBJ2-4; D might be TRBD1 (6 bases). V was cut by 1 base and J by 5 bases, with 13 bases left in between. Germline V CDR1 and CDR2: SGHRS, YFSETQ. The CDR3 has 15 amino acids. CDR3 coding DNA: TGCGCCAGCAGCTTGACAGGGACCTCCGAAAACATTCAGTACTTC. Translated, it gives CASSLTGTSENIQYF. Supplemented by reference TRBV5-1 and TRBJ2-4, the full variable domain reads KAGVTQTPRYLIKTRGQQVTLSCSPISGHRSVSWYQQTPGQGLQFLFEYFSETQRNKGNFPGRFSGRQFSNSRSEMNVSTLELGDSALYLCASSLTGTSENIQYFGAGTRLSVL.

The chain couples TRBV5-4 to TRBJ1-2, with D perhaps TRBD1 (6 bases). This CDR3 region has 15 residues. Trimming took off 0 bases at V and 5 bases at J, with 14 bases between the two ends. Germline V gene sequence: CDR1 SGHNT, CDR2 YYREEE (reference sequence). The CDR3 sequence is CASSLEAGAVYGYTF. The DNA for the CDR3 is TGTGCCAGCAGCTTGGAGGCAGGGGCGGTATATGGCTACACCTTC.

V gene TRBV18 combines with J gene TRBJ2-7; 13 nucleotides match TRBD2. CDR1 is KGHSH, CDR2 LQKENI, per germline. CDR3 size: 15 residues. The J segment lost 2 bases and the V segment lost 6 bases, leaving 4 bases of the junction unmatched. In DNA, the CDR3 is TGTGCCAGCTCCCGCGGGACTAGCGGGGCCTACGAGCAGTACTTC. This translates into CASSRGTSGAYEQYF.

The gene calls are TRBV4-1 and TRBJ2-5; D possibly uses TRBD1 or TRBD2 (6 bases each). CDR3 length equals 16 residues. Trimming shortened V by 1 base and J by 5 bases, and 17 bases separated the two germline ends. Per germline, CDR1 MGHRA and CDR2 YSYEKL. Here the CDR3 DNA reads TGCGCCAGCAGCCAAGGGTTAGGGGGGATCTGGGAGACCCAGTACTTC. It encodes CASSQGLGGIWETQYF.

This rearrangement joins TRBV9 to TRBJ2-1; maybe TRBD2 (6 bases). The germline gives CDR1 SGDLS, CDR2 YYNGEE. V was shortened by 3 bases and J by 6 bases, with 10 bases between the two germline ends. The CDR3 loop spans 13 amino acids. The CDR3 DNA follows: TGTGCCAGCAGCGCCGGGGGTCGCAATGAGCAGTTCTTC. Its translation is CASSAGGRNEQFF.

The chain joins TRBV5-1 to TRBJ2-1; unclear D gene. The length of the CDR3 is 9 residues. Germline loops: CDR1 SGHRS, CDR2 YFSETQ. Trimming removed 6 bases from V and 8 bases from J, with 3 bases in between. CDR3 loop: CASIDEQFF. The CDR3, as DNA: TGCGCCAGCATCGATGAGCAGTTCTTC.

The chain employs TRBV24-1 and TRBJ2-3; 8 bases align to TRBD2. The V segment lost 4 bases and the J segment 5 bases; nucleotides outside the gene matches: 7. CDR1 and CDR2 from the germline V gene are KGHDR and SFDVKD. The CDR3 length is 15 residues. The CDR3 protein is CATSDPGGRGDTQYF. The CDR3 bases are TGTGCCACCAGTGACCCGGGGGGGCGTGGAGATACGCAGTATTTT.

Here the CDR3 reads CASSLSMSGNTIYF. The CDR3 DNA is TGCGCCAGCAGCTTGTCCATGAGTGGAAACACCATATATTTT. This chain uses TRBV5-1 with TRBJ1-3; the D is unclear. Germline-derived CDR1 and CDR2 are SGHRS and YFSETQ. V was cut by 1 base and J by 3 bases, with 8 bases left in between. The length of the CDR3 is 14 residues.

This chain uses TRBV19 with TRBJ2-2; the match to TRBD1 covers 9 bases. The CDR3 length is 19 residues. V shed 4 bases and J 5 bases; nucleotides not matched to a gene: 17. Germline lookup yields CDR1 LNHDA and CDR2 SQIVND (reference sequence). DNA for the CDR3: TGTGCCAGTAGTACCAACCGGGACAGGGTTGTTCCCGGGACCGGGGAGCTGTTTTTT. Translating it yields CASSTNRDRVVPGTGELFF.

This chain links TRBV11-3 with TRBJ2-7; D possibly uses TRBD1 or TRBD2 (5 bases each). Per the germline V gene, CDR1 is SGHNT and CDR2 is YENEEA. V lost 7 bases to trimming and J lost 2 bases, with 21 bases between them. The CDR3 contains 16 residues. In DNA form, the CDR3 reads TGTGCCAGCAACGCAAGTGGGGGACCATGCCCCTACGAGCAGTACTTC. Protein sequence: CASNASGGPCPYEQYF.

The chain joins TRBV7-3 to TRBJ2-3; TRBD2 matches at 10 bases. The CDR3 has 14 amino acids. Germline CDR1 is SGHTA and CDR2 is FQGTGA. The V gene end was trimmed by 5 bases and the J gene end by 4 bases; junction bases not matched to a gene: 3. In DNA form, the CDR3 reads TGTGCCAGCAGCCCCGGGACTAGCGCAGATACGCAGTATTTT. Translation: CASSPGTSADTQYF.

This rearrangement joins TRBV28 to TRBJ1-2; D is undetermined. The V end lost 7 bases, the J end lost 2 bases, and 5 bases lay between the germline ends. Germline V lookup: CDR1 MDHEN, CDR2 SYDVKM. This CDR3 has 11 residues. The CDR3 loop is CASTNNYGYTF. CDR3 sequence (DNA): TGTGCCAGCACAAACAACTATGGCTACACCTTC.

The chain carries TRBV30 and TRBJ1-2, with D tentatively TRBD1 (5 bases). CDR1 is GTSNPN and CDR2 is SVGIG in the germline V gene (reference sequence). The V end was cut by 1 base, the J end by 4 bases, with 7 bases between. The CDR3 runs 12 residues. CDR3 coding DNA: TGTGCCTGGAGTGGGGGGACCTATGGCTACACCTTC. Translation: CAWSGGTYGYTF.

Details on this clone: At one of its ends the junction is not consistent with the germline gene, which may arise from a read error. The genes are TRBV18 and TRBJ1-6; 8 positions match TRBD1. Germline V lookup: CDR1 KGHSH, CDR2 LQKENI. This CDR3 is 15 amino acids long. The CDR3, as DNA: TGTGCCAGCTCCCCGGGGACAGGATCCTATTCACCCCCCCACTTT. Its protein product is CASSPGTGSYSPPHF.

V is TRBV6-5 and J is TRBJ2-7; TRBD1 is a possible D gene (5 bases). This CDR3 is 14 amino acids long. Germline CDR1 and CDR2: MNHEY and SVGAGI. V dropped 5 bases and J dropped 2 bases, with 13 bases sitting between them. Here the CDR3 DNA reads TGTGCCAGCAGTAGAACTACAGGAGCCTACGAGCAGTACTTC. It encodes CASSRTTGAYEQYF.

V and J are TRBV6-5 and TRBJ1-2; no clear D. This CDR3 has 15 residues. Germline CDR1 MNHEY, CDR2 SVGAGI. The V end was cut by 5 bases, the J end by 3 bases, with 16 bases between. The CDR3 loop reads CASSLSGQADYGYTF. CDR3 sequence (DNA): TGTGCCAGCAGTCTGAGTGGCCAGGCAGACTATGGCTACACCTTC.

The chain has TRBV6-1 and TRBJ1-5; 8 nucleotides match TRBD1. Germline V gene lookup returns CDR1 MNHNS and CDR2 SASEGT. With 3 bases clipped from V and 5 bases from J, the junction kept 6 bases outside the gene matches. The CDR3 totals 15 residues. The CDR3 sequence: CASSDAAGGYQPQHF. CDR3 DNA sequence: TGTGCCAGCAGTGATGCGGCAGGGGGCTATCAGCCCCAGCATTTT.

The chain uses TRBV4-2 and TRBJ1-2; D is perhaps TRBD1 (6 bases). The V end lost 5 bases, the J end lost 1 base, and 17 bases lay between the germline ends. CDR1 and CDR2 (germline): LGHNA, YNFKEQ. The CDR3 is made up of 16 amino acids. CDR3 nucleotide sequence: TGTGCCAGCAGCTTAGGGGATAGACAGGTTAACTATGGCTACACCTTC. Translation: CASSLGDRQVNYGYTF.